This passage covers 4 T cell receptor beta chains from one sample sequenced in a study of T cells in Graves' hyperthyroidism and ophthalmopathy. Amplification yielded TCR beta CDR3 regions, with RNA transcripts as the source. TCR CDR3 regions were first amplified by RT-PCR with HTBI primers. TCRdb re-analysed the multiplex PCR reads in MiXCR, keeping a single row per CDR3 protein. In the table there are roughly 570,000 distinct CDR3 sequences, roughly 50% of which are singletons. The sequenced sample was peripheral blood or thyroid tissue (not recorded which). The receptors were sampled from an adult woman with Graves' disease, either hyperthyroidism or ophthalmopathy (not recorded which).

This clonotype was observed many times. DNA for the CDR3: TGTGCCAGCAGCTGGACAGGGGACGAAAAACTGTTTTTT. Translated, it gives CASSWTGDEKLFF. The chain uses TRBV6-5 and TRBJ1-4, with 9 bases aligning to TRBD1. There are 13 residues in the CDR3. V shed 6 bases and J 8 bases; nucleotides not matched to a gene: 4. Germline loops: CDR1 MNHEY, CDR2 SVGAGI.

V and J are TRBV2 and TRBJ2-5; no clear D. Germline loops: CDR1 SNHLY, CDR2 FYNNEI. V shed 7 bases and J shed 2 bases, with 17 bases lying between them. This CDR3 spans 15 amino acids. The CDR3 reads CASTETNSPQETQYF. CDR3 DNA sequence: TGTGCCAGCACCGAGACAAACTCCCCTCAAGAGACCCAGTACTTC.

The chain joins TRBV20-1 to TRBJ1-5; no firm D call. V lost 2 bases to trimming and J lost 3 bases, with 8 bases between them. The CDR3 sequence is 13 residues long. CDR1 DFQATT and CDR2 SNEGSKA come from the germline V gene (reference sequence). CDR3 amino acids: CSARKSNNQPQHF. In DNA form, the CDR3 reads TGCAGTGCTAGAAAGTCGAACAATCAGCCCCAGCATTTT.

This clonotype was found once. As the CDR3 is not closed by the conserved phenylalanine or tryptophan, this likely results from a read error. The limits of the CDR3 on the DNA are not certain, so only TCRdb's listed CDR3 is given. This sequence joins TRBV2 and TRBJ1-1; TRBD1, as called in the table, went unchecked against the DNA. CDR1 is SNHLY and CDR2 is FYNNEI in the germline V gene. Termini included, the CDR3 measures 9 amino acids. The CDR3 sequence is CASSEGTGR.